This record looks at one T cell receptor (gamma chain) sequence and its context. This sample is drawn from a study of gamma-delta chains in newborns, infants, children. TCRdb re-processed the reads via CATT. The data contain around 520 gamma-chain clones, more than 75% of them singletons. Sequencing was performed on blood, taken at baseline. This clonotype was obtained from a child who was a newborn, infant or young child, either healthy, febrile or measles-vaccinated (not recorded which). This table probably holds off-target reads from a library built for another chain.

The CDR3 here is CACDTVLGDASSWDTRQMFFGTGVKLF. Here the CDR3 DNA reads TGTGCCTGTGACACCGTACTGGGGGATGCTAGCTCCTGGGACACCCGACAGATGTTTTTCGGAACTGGCGTCAAACTCTTC. For the V gene the call is TRGV9; the J gene has no call. The CDR3 is 27 amino acids. In germline, CDR1 is GITISATS, CDR2 ISYDGTV (reference sequence).